Following are 29 T cell receptor beta chains from one sample sequenced in a study of cytomegalovirus exposure and HLA in healthy donors. 60 Vbeta and 13 Jbeta primers were used in PCR. Only in-frame clones appear in the TCRdb table, and some are missing; sequencing was by immunoSEQ multiplex PCR. The sample lists more than 95,000 clones, roughly 13% occurring once. Sequenced input: PBMCs. All receptors derive from a man aged 35 to 55 in good health and CMV-seropositive.

This chain connects TRBV30 to TRBJ2-7; TRBD1 matches at 8 bases. CDR3 length equals 14 residues. CDR1 and CDR2 from the germline V gene are GTSNPN and SVGIG (reference sequence). With V trimmed by 2 bases and J by 3 bases, 6 bases remained unmatched. Here the CDR3 reads CAWSFGTGVYEQYF. The CDR3, as DNA: TGTGCCTGGAGTTTTGGGACAGGTGTCTACGAGCAGTACTTC.

The CDR3 sequence: CASSDRDRGEQFF. CDR3 coding DNA: TGTGCCAGCAGTGATAGAGACAGGGGTGAGCAGTTCTTC. V usage is TRBV6-1 and J usage is TRBJ2-1, with 8 bases identical to TRBD1. Germline values: CDR1 MNHNS, CDR2 SASEGT. V shed 3 bases, J shed 9 bases, and the junction held 4 bases outside the gene matches. The CDR3 contains 13 residues.

This clone occurred a few times. This chain links TRBV5-1 with TRBJ2-3, with 8 bases lining up with TRBD2. The V and J ends lost 0 bases and 2 bases, in that order; junction bases with no gene match: 5. Germline V CDR1 and CDR2: SGHRS, YFSETQ. CDR3 length: 16 amino acids. The CDR3 DNA follows: TGCGCCAGCAGCTTGGGTCTTAGCGGGGCCACAGATACGCAGTATTTT. Translation: CASSLGLSGATDTQYF.

The sample holds a few counts of this clone. This chain uses TRBV15 with TRBJ2-5; TRBD1 matches at 9 bases. From germline, CDR1 is LNHNV and CDR2 YYDKDF (reference sequence). The V gene end was trimmed by 3 bases and the J gene end by 3 bases; junction bases not matched to a gene: 5. The CDR3 spans 15 residues. CDR3 residues: CATSRAGTGKETQYF. CDR3 nucleotides: TGTGCCACCAGCAGGGCCGGGACAGGGAAAGAGACCCAGTACTTC.

In its sample, this clone was seen a few times. J is TRBJ2-5 and V is TRBV30, with D perhaps TRBD2 (5 bases). The CDR3 loop spans 12 amino acids. V was cut by 3 bases and J by 5 bases, with 10 bases left in between. CDR1 and CDR2 (germline): GTSNPN, SVGIG (reference sequence). The DNA of the CDR3 is TGTGCCTGGAGGTCGGGGTTCGAGACCCAGTACTTC. Translating gives CAWRSGFETQYF.

The chain joins TRBV27 to TRBJ2-7; 8 bases line up with TRBD2. The J segment lost 4 bases and the V segment lost 6 bases, leaving 11 bases of the junction unmatched. Germline V gene sequence: CDR1 MNHEY, CDR2 SMNVEV (reference sequence). The CDR3 totals 15 residues. In nucleotides, the CDR3 is TGTGCCAGCAGCCCGGGGACTAGTGGGGGATACGAGCAGTACTTC. This codes for CASSPGTSGGYEQYF.

This clone was seen a few times. In nucleotides, the CDR3 is TGTGCCAGCAGCTTCGGCGCGGCTGGGTATGGCTACACCTTC. This encodes CASSFGAAGYGYTF. V is TRBV7-9 and J is TRBJ1-2; D is unresolved. This CDR3 contains 14 residues. Germline assignment: CDR1 SEHNR and CDR2 FQNEAQ (reference sequence). V shed 3 bases and J shed 5 bases, with 13 bases lying between them.

This clone was observed a handful of times. This chain connects TRBV5-1 to TRBJ1-5, with a weak D call TRBD1 (6 bases). Deletions cut 3 bases from V and 4 bases from J, with 17 bases between. CDR1 SGHRS and CDR2 YFSETQ come from the germline V gene. This CDR3 region has 16 residues. The CDR3 region is CASSYQIDRKNQPQHF. DNA of the CDR3: TGCGCCAGCAGCTACCAAATCGACAGGAAAAATCAGCCCCAGCATTTT.

The chain uses TRBV7-8 and TRBJ2-1; 13 bases align to TRBD2. The junction had 5 bases not matched to a gene; V was cut back by 0 bases and J by 3 bases. The CDR3 length is 18 residues. Per germline, CDR1 SGHVS and CDR2 FQNEAQ. The CDR3 bases are TGTGCCAGCAGCTTAGCCGTCGGACTAGCGGGGGACTACAATGAGCAGTTCTTC. The encoded protein is CASSLAVGLAGDYNEQFF.

The chain recombines TRBV18 with TRBJ2-7, with D possibly TRBD2 on 6 matching bases. This CDR3 is 15 amino acids long. V dropped 0 bases and J dropped 4 bases, with 13 bases sitting between them. Germline CDR1 and CDR2: KGHSH and LQKENI. The CDR3 protein is CASSPPSGYSYEQYF. For the CDR3, the DNA is TGTGCCAGCTCACCACCTAGCGGTTACTCTTACGAGCAGTACTTC.

V and J are TRBV10-2 and TRBJ1-5; TRBD1 is a possible D gene (6 bases). The CDR3 covers 15 residues. Trimming removed 6 bases from V and 1 base from J, with 13 bases in between. The germline V gene encodes CDR1 WSHSY and CDR2 SAAADI. CDR3 loop: CASSPLDRSNQPQHF. The CDR3 nucleotides are TGCGCCAGCAGCCCCCTGGACAGAAGCAATCAGCCCCAGCATTTT.

This clone showed up just a few times. This rearrangement joins TRBV28 to TRBJ1-3; the D gene is possibly TRBD1 (5 bases). The germline CDR1 and CDR2 sequences are MDHEN and SYDVKM. The V and J ends lost 2 bases and 0 bases respectively, with 11 bases between them. The CDR3 totals 16 residues. CDR3: CASSLPMGGSGNTIYF. The CDR3 bases are TGTGCCAGCAGTTTACCCATGGGGGGCTCTGGAAACACCATATATTTT.

CDR3 nucleotide sequence: TGTGCCAGTAGCCGGCGGGGCCCAGATACGCAGTATTTT. Protein sequence: CASSRRGPDTQYF. The genes are TRBV19 and TRBJ2-3, with D maybe TRBD2 (6 bases). The CDR3 extends over 13 amino acids. CDR1 and CDR2 (germline): LNHDA, SQIVND (reference sequence). V was trimmed by 6 bases and J by 4 bases, leaving 11 bases between them.

J is TRBJ1-5 and V is TRBV5-6, with a possible D match to TRBD1 (5 bases). The CDR3 consists of 13 residues. The V gene's germline CDR1 is SGHDT and CDR2 YYEEEE. Trimming cost V 4 bases and J 7 bases, with 12 bases left between them. CDR3 DNA: TGTGCCAGCAGCGCCGACAGATTCCAGCCCCAGCATTTT. It is translated as CASSADRFQPQHF.

This clone was detected only a few times. V and J are TRBV19 and TRBJ1-1, with D possibly TRBD1 on 6 matching bases. CDR1 and CDR2 from the germline V gene are LNHDA and SQIVND (reference sequence). V dropped 2 bases and J dropped 1 base, with 14 bases sitting between them. The CDR3 consists of 16 residues. The DNA of the CDR3 is TGTGCCAGTAGTATAACAGGGACCCCTTGGAACACTGAAGCTTTCTTT. The encoded protein is CASSITGTPWNTEAFF.

The rearrangement joins TRBV27 to TRBJ2-7, with a tentative D call TRBD2 (5 bases). Germline loops: CDR1 MNHEY, CDR2 SMNVEV (reference sequence). The CDR3 covers 17 residues. Trimming pared 2 bases from V and 5 bases from J, leaving 22 bases between. CDR3 sequence: CASSLLSPGSGRDEQYF. For the CDR3, the DNA is TGTGCCAGCAGTTTACTCTCTCCTGGGAGCGGTCGTGACGAGCAGTACTTC.

CDR3 sequence: CASISGGSGETQYF. CDR3 DNA: TGTGCCAGCATCTCAGGGGGCAGTGGGGAGACCCAGTACTTC. V is TRBV6-5 and J is TRBJ2-5; 8 bases agree with TRBD1. V was clipped by 7 bases and J by 5 bases; unmatched bases: 9. This CDR3 comprises 14 residues. Germline V CDR1 and CDR2: MNHEY, SVGAGI.

This rearrangement joins TRBV5-1 to TRBJ2-1, with 11 bases fitting TRBD2. V shed 0 bases and J 2 bases; nucleotides not matched to a gene: 10. The CDR3 loop spans 19 amino acids. Looked up from germline, CDR1 is SGHRS and CDR2 is YFSETQ. The CDR3 loop reads CASSLGTAGLAGTYNEQFF. CDR3 nucleotides: TGCGCCAGCAGCTTGGGGACAGCTGGACTAGCGGGTACCTACAATGAGCAGTTCTTC.

The V call is TRBV7-8, the J call TRBJ2-5, with D possibly matching TRBD1 (7 bases). Germline loops: CDR1 SGHVS, CDR2 FQNEAQ. CDR3 length: 15 amino acids. The V end lost 7 bases, the J end lost 5 bases, and 20 bases lay between the germline ends. The DNA for the CDR3 is TGTGCCAGCACCAGGGGGGCGGTAGGGGGGGAGACCCAGTACTTC. Residues: CASTRGAVGGETQYF.

The rearrangement uses TRBV5-1 and TRBJ2-7, with 7 bases identical to TRBD1. The junction had 9 bases not matched to a gene; V was cut back by 4 bases and J by 5 bases. Germline values: CDR1 SGHRS, CDR2 YFSETQ. The CDR3 consists of 14 residues. This CDR3 reads CASSGTATLDEQYF. Written as DNA, the CDR3 is TGCGCCAGCAGCGGGACAGCCACGCTCGACGAGCAGTACTTC.

This clone came up a few times. The chain recombines TRBV5-1 with TRBJ1-1, with no clear D. Germline V gene sequence: CDR1 SGHRS, CDR2 YFSETQ. V lost 2 bases and J 5 bases, leaving 16 bases between the germline ends. The CDR3 has 15 residues. CDR3 DNA: TGCGCCAGCAGCTTTGCGACGGGTGTTGGTACTGAAGCTTTCTTT. This translates into CASSFATGVGTEAFF. The variable domain in full, with the rest retrieved from reference TRBV5-1 and TRBJ1-1, is KAGVTQTPRYLIKTRGQQVTLSCSPISGHRSVSWYQQTPGQGLQFLFEYFSETQRNKGNFPGRFSGRQFSNSRSEMNVSTLELGDSALYLCASSFATGVGTEAFFGQGTRLTVV.

This chain connects TRBV12-5 to TRBJ2-1; D perhaps matches TRBD1 (6 bases). The V and J ends lost 4 bases and 6 bases respectively, with 16 bases between them. The CDR3 has 15 residues. The V gene's germline CDR1 is LGHNT and CDR2 FRNRAP. Here the CDR3 reads CASGSLTGTGNEQFF. The DNA for the CDR3 is TGTGCTAGTGGTTCCCTAACAGGGACGGGCAATGAGCAGTTCTTC.

The gene calls are TRBV10-3 and TRBJ2-3, with TRBD2 as a possible D gene (5 bases). Germline V CDR1 and CDR2: ENHRY, SYGVKD. The CDR3 extends over 15 amino acids. The V and J ends lost 2 bases and 8 bases respectively, with 17 bases between them. This CDR3 is CAISEAGTGMGTQYF. The CDR3 DNA follows: TGTGCCATCAGTGAGGCGGGCACCGGTATGGGTACGCAGTATTTT.

The table lists this clone with a few counts. V and J are TRBV7-6 and TRBJ2-5, with a possible D match to TRBD2 (6 bases). This CDR3 has 11 amino acids. The germline V gene encodes CDR1 SGHVS and CDR2 FNYEAQ. CDR3 amino acids: CAVGSTKTQYF. The CDR3 DNA follows: TGTGCGGTCGGGAGTACGAAGACCCAGTACTTC.

This chain uses TRBV29-1 with TRBJ2-7; TRBD2 agrees at 11 bases. The CDR3 sequence is 13 residues long. Germline CDR1 reads SQVTM; CDR2 reads ANQGSEA. V lost 7 bases, J lost 5 bases, and 7 bases stayed unmatched. The DNA of the CDR3 is TGCAGCGCTGTAGCGGGGGGGGGCCACGAGCAGTACTTC. Its translation is CSAVAGGGHEQYF.

The chain joins TRBV11-2 to TRBJ1-1; the D is unclear. The CDR3 runs 13 residues. Trimming shortened V by 1 base and J by 11 bases, and 14 bases separated the two germline ends. Germline V gene sequence: CDR1 SGHAT, CDR2 FQNNGV. CDR3 amino acids: CASSLVRGKQAFF. CDR3 nucleotide sequence: TGTGCCAGCAGCTTAGTTCGGGGTAAGCAGGCTTTCTTT.

The chain links TRBV15 to TRBJ1-3; D possibly corresponds to TRBD1 (6 bases). The CDR3 sequence is 17 residues long. Germline V lookup: CDR1 LNHNV, CDR2 YYDKDF (reference sequence). Deletions cut 0 bases from V and 4 bases from J, with 16 bases between. The CDR3: CATSRDLQGTPGNTIYF. The CDR3 nucleotides are TGTGCCACCAGCAGAGACCTGCAGGGGACACCAGGAAACACCATATATTTT.

The sample holds a few counts of this clone. Different DNA sequences within this sample yield the same CDR3. The V and J genes are TRBV6-5 and TRBJ1-5, with D unclear. Germline CDR1 and CDR2: MNHEY and SVGAGI. V gave up 6 bases and J gave up 1 base, with 10 bases separating them. CDR3 length: 14 amino acids. The CDR3 region is CASSRGGSNQPQHF. For the CDR3, the DNA is TGTGCCAGCAGCCGGGGAGGAAGCAATCAGCCCCAGCATTTT.

This clone came up a few times. The V and J genes are TRBV4-1 and TRBJ1-1; TRBD1 matches 10 bases. Germline-derived CDR1 and CDR2 are MGHRA and YSYEKL. There are 16 residues in the CDR3. After removal of 8 bases from V and 1 base from J, the junction contained 10 bases not matched to a gene. The CDR3 spells CASRRPGQGPNTEAFF. The CDR3 nucleotides read TGCGCCAGCCGCAGACCGGGACAGGGGCCGAACACTGAAGCTTTCTTT.